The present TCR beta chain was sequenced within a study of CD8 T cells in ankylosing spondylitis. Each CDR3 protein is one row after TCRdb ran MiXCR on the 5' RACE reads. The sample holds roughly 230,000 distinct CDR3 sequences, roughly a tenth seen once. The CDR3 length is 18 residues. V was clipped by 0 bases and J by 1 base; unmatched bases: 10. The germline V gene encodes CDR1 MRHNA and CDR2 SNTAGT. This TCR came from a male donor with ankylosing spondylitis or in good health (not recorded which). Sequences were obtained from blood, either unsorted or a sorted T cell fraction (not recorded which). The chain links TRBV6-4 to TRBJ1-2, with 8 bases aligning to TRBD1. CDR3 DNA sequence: TGTGCCAGCAGTGACTCGTCAGCGACAGGGGACCATAACTATGGCTACACCTTC. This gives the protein CASSDSSATGDHNYGYTF.